The T cell receptor beta chain described here comes from a study of shared clonotypes between healthy human individuals. General study results and limits: Though the depth was large, rarefaction showed that sorted-subset sequencing was incomplete.

Clones were sequenced by immunoSEQ multiplex PCR, and TCRdb holds only the in-frame ones, with some missing. Here the sample spans about 1 million clones, 70% to 80% being singletons. This clone was picked up a small number of times. What it binds is unknown. The clonotype originates from a man in his late teens or twenties in good health. The sequenced sample was memory CD4+ T cells sorted from blood. The subset: CD45RA-negative fraction.

CDR3 sequence reads: CASSQGQLQETQYF. The CDR3 nucleotides are TGCGCCAGCAGCCAAGGACAGCTCCAAGAGACCCAGTACTTC. The chain couples TRBV4-1 to TRBJ2-5, with D tentatively TRBD1 (5 bases). The germline V and J ends were trimmed by 1 base and 1 base, with 7 bases remaining between them. CDR1 is MGHRA, CDR2 YSYEKL, per germline. This CDR3 is built from 14 residues.